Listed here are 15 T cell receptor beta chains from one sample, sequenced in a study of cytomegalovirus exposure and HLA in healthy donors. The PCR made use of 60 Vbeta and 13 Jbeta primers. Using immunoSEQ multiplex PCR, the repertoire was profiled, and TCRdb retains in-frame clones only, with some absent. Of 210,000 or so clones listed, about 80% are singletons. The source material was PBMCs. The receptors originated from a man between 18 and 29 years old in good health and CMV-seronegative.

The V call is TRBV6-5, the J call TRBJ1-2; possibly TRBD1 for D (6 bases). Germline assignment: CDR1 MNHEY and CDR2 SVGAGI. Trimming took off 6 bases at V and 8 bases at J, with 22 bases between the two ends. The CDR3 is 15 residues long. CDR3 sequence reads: CASRTQTGGSGGYTF. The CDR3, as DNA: TGTGCCAGCAGAACACAGACAGGCGGGTCGGGAGGCTACACCTTC.

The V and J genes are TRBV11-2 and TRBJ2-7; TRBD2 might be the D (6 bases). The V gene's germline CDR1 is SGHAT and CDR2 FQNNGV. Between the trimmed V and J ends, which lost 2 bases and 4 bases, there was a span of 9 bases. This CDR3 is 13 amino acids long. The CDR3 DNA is TGTGCCAGCAGCTTATGGGACTCGTACGAGCAGTACTTC. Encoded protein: CASSLWDSYEQYF. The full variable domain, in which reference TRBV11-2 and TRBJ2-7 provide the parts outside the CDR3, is EAGVAQSPRYKIIEKRQSVAFWCNPISGHATLYWYQQILGQGPKLLIQFQNNGVVDDSQLPKDRFSAERLKGVDSTLKIQPAKLEDSAVYLCASSLWDSYEQYFGPGTRLTVT.

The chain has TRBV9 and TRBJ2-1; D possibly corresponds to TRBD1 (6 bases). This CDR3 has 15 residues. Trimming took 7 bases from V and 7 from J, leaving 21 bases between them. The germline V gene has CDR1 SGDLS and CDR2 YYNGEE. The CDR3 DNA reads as TGTGCCAGCGGGTCCAGGGGAGAAGGTTGGAATGAGCAGTTCTTC. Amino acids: CASGSRGEGWNEQFF.

This chain's CDR3 is CASSGTGEQYF. DNA for the CDR3: TGTGCCAGCAGCGGGACAGGCGAGCAGTACTTC. This chain joins TRBV9 and TRBJ2-7; 7 bases map to TRBD1. CDR3 length: 11 amino acids. Germline CDR1 and CDR2: SGDLS and YYNGEE. After removal of 3 bases from V and 6 bases from J, the junction contained 0 bases not matched to a gene.

The CDR3 nucleotides are TGTGCCAGCAGGTCACTTAGCACAGATACGCAGTATTTT. This codes for CASRSLSTDTQYF. V usage is TRBV6-6 and J usage is TRBJ2-3; D uncertain. Germline V gene data show CDR1 as MNHNY and CDR2 as SVGAGI (reference sequence). The V and J ends lost 6 bases and 0 bases respectively, with 7 bases between them. The CDR3 length is 13 residues.

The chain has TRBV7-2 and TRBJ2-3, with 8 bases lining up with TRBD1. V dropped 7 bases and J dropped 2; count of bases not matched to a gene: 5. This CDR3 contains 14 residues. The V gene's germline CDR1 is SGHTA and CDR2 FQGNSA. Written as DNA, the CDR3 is TGTGCCAGCATCAGGACAGGGAACACAGATACGCAGTATTTT. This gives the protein CASIRTGNTDTQYF.

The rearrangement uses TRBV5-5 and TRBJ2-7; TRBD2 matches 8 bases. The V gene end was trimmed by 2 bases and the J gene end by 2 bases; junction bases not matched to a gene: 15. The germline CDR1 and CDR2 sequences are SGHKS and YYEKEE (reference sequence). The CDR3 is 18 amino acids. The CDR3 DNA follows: TGTGCCAGCAGCTTAATCCCACAAGCGGGAGTACCCACCTACGAGCAGTACTTC. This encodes CASSLIPQAGVPTYEQYF.

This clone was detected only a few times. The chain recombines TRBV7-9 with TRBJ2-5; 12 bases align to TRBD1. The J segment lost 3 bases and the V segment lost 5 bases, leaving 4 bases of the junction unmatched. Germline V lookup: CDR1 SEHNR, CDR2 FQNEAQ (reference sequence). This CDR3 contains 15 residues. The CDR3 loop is CASSMGTGGEETQYF. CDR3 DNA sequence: TGTGCCAGCAGCATGGGGACAGGGGGCGAAGAGACCCAGTACTTC.

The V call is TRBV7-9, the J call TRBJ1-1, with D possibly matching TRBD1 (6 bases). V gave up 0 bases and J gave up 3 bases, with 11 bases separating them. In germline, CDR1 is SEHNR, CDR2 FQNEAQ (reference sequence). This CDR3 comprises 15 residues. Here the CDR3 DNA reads TGTGCCAGCAGCTTAGCTTGGACAGAAGACACTGAAGCTTTCTTT. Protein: CASSLAWTEDTEAFF.

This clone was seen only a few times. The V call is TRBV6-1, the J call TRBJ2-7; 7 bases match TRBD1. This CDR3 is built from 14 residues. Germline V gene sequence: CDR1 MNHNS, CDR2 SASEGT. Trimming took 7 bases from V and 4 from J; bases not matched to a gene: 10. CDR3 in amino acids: CASTELGTVYEQYF. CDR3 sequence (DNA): TGTGCCAGCACCGAACTCGGGACAGTATACGAGCAGTACTTC.

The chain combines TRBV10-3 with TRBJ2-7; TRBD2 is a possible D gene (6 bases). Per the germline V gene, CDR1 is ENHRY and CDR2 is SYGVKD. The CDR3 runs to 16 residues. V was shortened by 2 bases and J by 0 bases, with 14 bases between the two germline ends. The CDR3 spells CAISESVGGSSYEQYF. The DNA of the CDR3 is TGTGCCATCAGTGAGAGCGTCGGGGGTAGCTCCTACGAGCAGTACTTC.

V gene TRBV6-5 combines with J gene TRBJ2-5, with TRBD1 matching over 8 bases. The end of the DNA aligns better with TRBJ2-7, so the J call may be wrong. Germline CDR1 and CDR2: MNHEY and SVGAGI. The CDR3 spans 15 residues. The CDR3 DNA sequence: TGTGCCAGCAGGGACGGACAGGGCCACTCCTACGAGCAGTACTTC. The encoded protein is CASRDGQGHSYEQYF.

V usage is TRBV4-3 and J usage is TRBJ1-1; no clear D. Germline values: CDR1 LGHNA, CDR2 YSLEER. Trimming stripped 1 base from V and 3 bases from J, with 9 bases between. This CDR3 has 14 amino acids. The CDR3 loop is CASSQGYGDTEAFF. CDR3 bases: TGCGCCAGCAGCCAAGGTTACGGGGACACTGAAGCTTTCTTT.

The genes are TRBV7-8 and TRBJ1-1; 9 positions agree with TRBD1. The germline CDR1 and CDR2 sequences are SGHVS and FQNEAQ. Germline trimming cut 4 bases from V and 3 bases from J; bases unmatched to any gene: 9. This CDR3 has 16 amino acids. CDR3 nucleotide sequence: TGTGCCAGCAGCTCGCTAGACAGGGGGTTGGACACTGAAGCTTTCTTT. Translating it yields CASSSLDRGLDTEAFF. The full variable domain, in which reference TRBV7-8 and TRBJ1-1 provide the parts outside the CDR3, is GAGVSQSPRYKVAKRGQDVALRCDPISGHVSLFWYQQALGQGPEFLTYFQNEAQLDKSGLPSDRFFAERPEGSVSTLKIQRTQQEDSAVYLCASSSLDRGLDTEAFFGQGTRLTVV.

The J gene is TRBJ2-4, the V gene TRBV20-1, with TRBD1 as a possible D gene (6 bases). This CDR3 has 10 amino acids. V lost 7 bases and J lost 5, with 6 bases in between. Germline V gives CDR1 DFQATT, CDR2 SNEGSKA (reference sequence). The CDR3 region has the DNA TGCAGTGAGGGGGAAAACATTCAGTACTTC. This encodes CSEGENIQYF.